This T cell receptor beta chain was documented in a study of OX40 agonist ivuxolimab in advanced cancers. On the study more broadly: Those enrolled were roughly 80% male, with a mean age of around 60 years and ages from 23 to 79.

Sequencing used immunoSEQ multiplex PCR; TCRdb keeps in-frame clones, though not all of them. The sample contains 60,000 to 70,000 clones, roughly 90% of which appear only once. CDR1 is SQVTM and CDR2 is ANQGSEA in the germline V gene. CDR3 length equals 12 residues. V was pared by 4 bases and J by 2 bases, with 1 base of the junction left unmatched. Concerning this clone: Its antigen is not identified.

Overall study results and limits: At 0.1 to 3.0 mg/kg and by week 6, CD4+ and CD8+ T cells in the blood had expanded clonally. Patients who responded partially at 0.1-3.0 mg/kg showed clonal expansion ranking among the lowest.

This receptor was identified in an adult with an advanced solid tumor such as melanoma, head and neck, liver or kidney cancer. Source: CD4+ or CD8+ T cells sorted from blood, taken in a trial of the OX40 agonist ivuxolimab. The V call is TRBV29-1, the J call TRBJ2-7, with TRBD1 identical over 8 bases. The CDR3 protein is CSVVRGPYEQYF. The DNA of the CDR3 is TGCAGCGTTGTCAGGGGGCCCTACGAGCAGTACTTC.